The rows below give T cell receptor beta chains drawn from one sample of a study of beta chain features in type 1 diabetes. Here immunoSEQ multiplex PCR was the method, and the copy in TCRdb shows in-frame clones only, minus some. The sample gives approximately 250,000 clones, approximately 10% of which show up once; approximately 0.017% is in the top ten. Sequenced material: naive CD4+ T cells from blood. The receptors shown here come from a man younger than 45 with type 1 diabetes. Both conserved end residues are part of each CDR3. Clone size is not always given. Where it is, it says once, few, many or a class for expanded clones.

abundance	j_gene	v_gene	len	CDR3aa
-	TRBJ2-1	TRBV7-2	15	CASSLQSGGGNEQFF
few	TRBJ1-5	TRBV27	15	CASSLGRGSNQPQHF
few	TRBJ1-3	TRBV30	15	CACRPQGRVGNTIYF
-	TRBJ1-1	TRBV18	13	CASSPPTGTEAFF
few	TRBJ1-6	TRBV30	13	CAWDGRTNSPLHF
few	TRBJ2-7	TRBV25-1	16	CASSEGIVQAGYEQYF
few	TRBJ1-1	TRBV4-1	14	CASSRGQGASEAFF
-	TRBJ2-2	TRBV2	13	CASRDPGQGQLFF
few	TRBJ1-2	TRBV29-1	14	CSVPGTNFNYGYTF
-	TRBJ2-6	TRBV4-1	18	CASSPKSGEHSGANVLTF
few	TRBJ2-7	TRBV18	14	CASSLAGGNYEQYF
-	TRBJ2-7	TRBV7-2	16	CASSHYGGTSLGEQYF
few	TRBJ1-6	TRBV4-3	13	CASNTGGNSPLHF
many	TRBJ2-7	TRBV23-1	13	CASSLPAPWEQYF
-	TRBJ2-3	TRBV5-4	18	CASSALGTSGIFTDTQYF
few	TRBJ1-4	TRBV9	13	CASSLGIREKLFF
few	TRBJ1-2	TRBV11-2	13	CASSLGQDYGYTF
-	TRBJ2-7	TRBV12-5	16	CASGPDSIIQGLRQYF
-	TRBJ2-1	TRBV6-5	13	CASSQDLAGEQFF
-	TRBJ2-5	TRBV5-1	15	CASSGAGTGQETQYF
-	TRBJ2-3	TRBV6-6	16	CASRHTASGGEDTQYF
-	TRBJ2-3	TRBV30	14	CAWSVRVSTDTQYF
few	TRBJ1-2	TRBV5-6	14	CASSPTGTNYGYTF
few	TRBJ1-5	TRBV30	15	CAWSGGTGSNQPQHF
-	TRBJ2-5	TRBV29-1	13	CSVARQIQETQYF
few	TRBJ2-2	TRBV7-9	15	CASRRGAPNTGELFF
-	TRBJ2-5	TRBV5-1	15	CASSPDSTSEETQYF
-	TRBJ2-1	TRBV2	12	CASSPQGHEQFF
-	TRBJ2-2	TRBV5-1	15	CASSLTAGVSGELFF
-	TRBJ2-1	TRBV28	16	CASSSEGTGFYNEQFF
few	TRBJ2-7	TRBV4-2	14	CASSPQTGGGEQYF
few	TRBJ2-2	TRBV5-1	13	CASSRGQGVKLFF
-	TRBJ1-2	TRBV18	19	CASSRYDPGQGLSYYGYTF
few	TRBJ2-3	TRBV18	16	CASSPMVAGVTDTQYF
-	TRBJ2-1	TRBV15	13	CATRGGRFDEQFF
-	TRBJ2-3	TRBV5-4	13	CASSFSGVDTQYF
many	TRBJ1-1	TRBV4-2	13	CASSQDRDTEAFF
few	TRBJ2-1	TRBV5-1	14	CASGKGAASNEQFF
-	TRBJ2-1	TRBV9	14	CASSAAAETNEQFF
-	TRBJ2-3	TRBV7-3	15	CASSARGKFTDTQYF
-	TRBJ2-2	TRBV5-1	14	CASSLTGGTGELFF
-	TRBJ2-7	TRBV5-6	12	CASSFQGQRQYF
-	TRBJ1-2	TRBV27	12	CASSSDSYGYTF
-	TRBJ2-3	TRBV28	12	CASSSRSDTQYF
-	TRBJ1-1	TRBV9	15	CASSVAGDSGTEAFF
-	TRBJ1-1	TRBV2	14	CASSEQGANTEAFF
-	TRBJ1-1	TRBV7-9	13	CASSLQGNTEAFF
-	TRBJ2-1	TRBV7-3	15	CASSPGQGAHNEQFF
-	TRBJ2-7	TRBV7-9	14	CASSLNQGALQQYF
few	TRBJ2-2	TRBV7-9	14	CASSLRRGTGELFF